The rows below give T cell receptor beta chains drawn from one sample of a study of blood T cell repertoires in COVID-19. Here immunoSEQ multiplex PCR was the method, and the copy in TCRdb shows in-frame clones only, minus some. The sample lists around 220,000 clones, around 84% occurring once. Sequenced material: peripheral blood. These TCRs come from a man younger than 45 with active or convalescent COVID-19. CDR3s include the opening cysteine and the closing phenylalanine or tryptophan. The order of the fields is J gene, V gene, CDR3 protein.

>TRBJ2-4|TRBV7-6
CASSGGTGGTKNIQYF
>TRBJ1-2|TRBV19
CATLSQGHGYGYTF
>TRBJ1-6|TRBV5-1
CASSLTGNNSPLHF
>TRBJ1-1|TRBV9
CASSVGGPYPEAFF
>TRBJ1-1|TRBV2
CASSEFGGNTEAFF
>TRBJ2-7|TRBV6-2/TRBV6-3
CASSSPPTGSEQYF
>TRBJ2-7|TRBV7-2
CASSPRGARSYEQYF
>TRBJ1-3|TRBV3-1/TRBV3-2
CASSQDPGYTGNTIYF
>TRBJ1-1|TRBV6-5
CASSREGEAFF
>TRBJ1-6|TRBV21-1
CASSKIGGTINSPLHF
>TRBJ2-1|TRBV3-1/TRBV3-2
CASSQEGVPKQFF
>TRBJ1-5|TRBV30
CAWGGRGHTGPQHF
>TRBJ2-2|TRBV29-1
CSVTTGLAGANTGELFF
>TRBJ2-2|TRBV25-1
CASSEWTGDGTGELFF
>TRBJ1-5|TRBV5-6
CASSSRGAGNQPQHF
>TRBJ1-2|TRBV6-5
CASSYSGQGSGYTF
>TRBJ1-1|TRBV5-1
CASSPGQGALTFF
>TRBJ1-1|TRBV28
CASSLWDRGGAEAFF
>TRBJ1-1|TRBV5-8
CASSPGQGWSTAEAFF
>TRBJ2-3|TRBV13
CASRLQGLADTQYF
>TRBJ1-2|TRBV7-2
CASSLIRTGASDGYTF
>TRBJ2-7|TRBV4-2
CASSQDSSGGGYEQYF
>TRBJ2-1|TRBV5-1
CASSYGHGTDNNEQFF
>TRBJ1-6|TRBV24-1
CATQSGSATPLHF
>TRBJ1-4|TRBV28
CASRNPLGTGIEKLFF
>TRBJ2-7|TRBV5-4
CASSTRQGVGEQYF
>TRBJ1-1|TRBV15
CATRLDRYTEAFF
>TRBJ1-3|TRBV15
CATSTGTGEGNTIYF
>TRBJ2-7|TRBV28
CASSFGTRIYEQYF
>TRBJ2-3|TRBV7-8
CASSSMTDTQYF
>TRBJ1-1|TRBV6-5
CASSYALNTEAFF